One sample yielded the 26 T cell receptor beta chains listed below, sequenced in a study of blood T cell repertoires in COVID-19. TCRdb keeps only in-frame clones here, not all; method: immunoSEQ multiplex PCR. The repertoire consists of approximately 350,000 clones, with roughly 87% occurring once and the leading ten covering roughly 5.1%. Material: PBMCs or T cells enriched from blood (not recorded which). These receptors were collected from a woman aged 50 to 65 who had recovered from COVID-19.

CDR3: CASSLVSGSTDTQYF. DNA of the CDR3: TGTGCCAGCAGCTTAGTATCAGGGAGCACAGATACGCAGTATTTT. The rearrangement links TRBV7-2 to TRBJ2-3, with D possibly TRBD1 on 5 matching bases. CDR3 length equals 15 residues. In germline, CDR1 is SGHTA, CDR2 FQGNSA. Deletions cut 1 base from V and 0 bases from J, with 8 bases between.

This chain joins TRBV27 and TRBJ1-6; a possible D gene is TRBD1 (5 bases). V lost 2 bases, J lost 9 bases, and 11 bases lay in between. This CDR3 comprises 14 residues. Germline CDR1 is MNHEY and CDR2 is SMNVEV (reference sequence). The CDR3 loop reads CASSLGRARSPLHF. In DNA, the CDR3 is TGTGCCAGCAGTTTAGGCAGGGCGCGTTCACCCCTCCACTTT.

This clone was observed once. This sequence joins TRBV6-5 and TRBJ2-6; 7 positions match TRBD1. J gave up 8 bases and V 5 bases, and 9 bases lay outside the gene matches. Germline CDR1 reads MNHEY; CDR2 reads SVGAGI. The CDR3 length is 15 residues. CDR3 residues: CASSQSGTASNVLTF. CDR3 bases: TGTGCCAGCAGTCAATCCGGGACAGCATCCAACGTCCTGACTTTC.

The chain carries TRBV4-1 and TRBJ2-7; D gene unclear. The germline V gene has CDR1 MGHRA and CDR2 YSYEKL. V was trimmed by 0 bases and J by 5 bases, leaving 8 bases between them. The CDR3 has 13 amino acids. As DNA, the CDR3 is TGCGCCAGCAGCCAAGATTTAGTAAACGAGCAGTACTTC. As protein: CASSQDLVNEQYF.

This clone showed up just a few times. V usage is TRBV19 and J usage is TRBJ1-2; D remains ambiguous. Germline V lookup: CDR1 LNHDA, CDR2 SQIVND (reference sequence). Trimming shortened V by 6 bases and J by 5 bases, and 16 bases separated the two germline ends. The CDR3 spans 14 residues. The CDR3 DNA is TGTGCCAGTAGCCCCGACTGGGTTTCGTATGGCTACACCTTC. Its translation is CASSPDWVSYGYTF.

A few counts support this clone. This chain connects TRBV25-1 to TRBJ2-2, with 9 positions matching TRBD1. Per the germline V gene, CDR1 is MGHDK and CDR2 is SYGVNS. The CDR3 loop spans 15 amino acids. J gave up 4 bases and V 4 bases, and 4 bases lay outside the gene matches. The CDR3 protein is CASSVTGGGTGELFF. The CDR3, as DNA: TGTGCCAGCAGTGTCACAGGGGGCGGCACCGGGGAGCTGTTTTTT.

This chain connects TRBV6-2 or TRBV6-3 to TRBJ2-7; D may be TRBD2 (5 bases). The CDR3 contains 15 residues. Germline V gives CDR1 MNHEY, CDR2 SVGEGT. Trimming took off 0 bases at V and 2 bases at J, with 11 bases between the two ends. The CDR3 protein is CASSYSGRGTYEQYF. The CDR3 DNA follows: TGTGCCAGCAGTTACTCGGGTCGGGGTACCTACGAGCAGTACTTC.

The CDR3 nucleotides read TGTGCCAGTTCCCCCGGGACAGGGGGCCAAGAGACCCAGTACTTC. It is translated as CASSPGTGGQETQYF. This chain connects TRBV27 to TRBJ2-5; TRBD1 matches 11 bases. Looked up from germline, CDR1 is MNHEY and CDR2 is SMNVEV (reference sequence). Trimming at V came to 9 bases and at J to 1 base, leaving 7 bases not matched to a gene. This CDR3 is built from 15 residues.

This rearrangement joins TRBV13 to TRBJ1-2; no reliable D call. V lost 7 bases, J lost 2 bases, and 11 bases lay in between. This CDR3 is 13 amino acids long. The germline gives CDR1 PRHDT, CDR2 FYEKMQ (reference sequence). CDR3 DNA: TGTGCCAGCACAGTACGGGGAAACTATGGCTACACCTTC. It encodes CASTVRGNYGYTF. The complete variable domain, with remaining parts taken from reference TRBV13 and TRBJ1-2, reads AAGVIQSPRHLIKEKRETATLKCYPIPRHDTVYWYQQGPGQDPQFLISFYEKMQSDKGSIPDRFSAQQFSDYHSELNMSSLELGDSALYFCASTVRGNYGYTFGSGTRLTVV.

This sequence joins TRBV5-1 and TRBJ2-1; D uncertain. The CDR3 covers 14 residues. CDR1 and CDR2 (germline): SGHRS, YFSETQ. V lost 0 bases and J lost 8, with 12 bases in between. The CDR3 bases are TGCGCCAGCAGCTTGGCCACCTATTCCGATGAGCAGTTCTTC. It encodes CASSLATYSDEQFF.

The rearrangement joins TRBV18 to TRBJ1-4; weak D call: TRBD1 (5 bases). This CDR3 spans 15 amino acids. The germline V gene encodes CDR1 KGHSH and CDR2 LQKENI. The V gene lost 4 bases and the J gene lost 7 bases, with 16 bases spanning the gap. In DNA, the CDR3 is TGTGCCAGCTCACGATCGTGGGGGGACGGTGAAAAACTGTTTTTT. It is translated as CASSRSWGDGEKLFF.

This clone was detected ten times or more. The chain employs TRBV5-6 and TRBJ1-1; D unresolved. Germline V CDR1 and CDR2: SGHDT, YYEEEE. The CDR3 consists of 14 residues. Trimming removed 2 bases at V and 3 bases at J, with 11 bases between. The CDR3 sequence: CASSLVGSHTEAFF. The DNA of the CDR3 is TGTGCCAGCAGCTTAGTGGGGAGCCACACTGAAGCTTTCTTT.

This rearrangement joins TRBV7-2 to TRBJ2-7, with 11 positions matching TRBD1. Germline CDR1 and CDR2: SGHTA and FQGNSA. The CDR3 extends over 19 amino acids. The V segment lost 2 bases and the J segment 3 bases; nucleotides outside the gene matches: 15. Written as DNA, the CDR3 is TGTGCCAGCAGCTTATTGAGGCCCCGGACAGGGGGCGCATTCTACGAGCAGTACTTC. Translated, it gives CASSLLRPRTGGAFYEQYF.

The CDR3 region is CASSSQQGPNTEAFF. DNA of the CDR3: TGTGCCAGCAGCTCACAACAGGGCCCGAACACTGAAGCTTTCTTT. The rearrangement joins TRBV7-6 to TRBJ1-1; D is perhaps TRBD1 (6 bases). This CDR3 has 15 residues. CDR1 is SGHVS and CDR2 is FNYEAQ in the germline V gene. Trimming pared 4 bases from V and 1 base from J, leaving 13 bases between.

The chain joins TRBV9 to TRBJ2-1; 7 bases line up with TRBD2. V lost 3 bases and J lost 9; bases outside the gene matches: 6. The CDR3 loop spans 13 amino acids. Germline assignment: CDR1 SGDLS and CDR2 YYNGEE. For the CDR3, the DNA is TGTGCCAGCAGCGGGACGACTAGCTCTGAGCAGTTCTTC. Amino acids: CASSGTTSSEQFF.

The J gene is TRBJ1-5, the V gene TRBV6-5; D is undetermined. V was trimmed by 4 bases and J by 5 bases, leaving 9 bases between them. The V gene's germline CDR1 is MNHEY and CDR2 SVGAGI. This CDR3 region has 13 residues. The CDR3 DNA sequence: TGTGCCAGCAGTTCAAGCAACGATCAGCCCCAGCATTTT. It encodes CASSSSNDQPQHF.

The chain couples TRBV4-2 to TRBJ2-7, with 11 positions matching TRBD2. Germline trimming cut 3 bases from V and 2 bases from J; bases unmatched to any gene: 3. From germline, CDR1 is LGHNA and CDR2 YNFKEQ. The CDR3 is 15 amino acids. DNA of the CDR3: TGTGCCAGCAGCCAGGTTAGCGGGGGGGCCTACGAGCAGTACTTC. This sequence encodes CASSQVSGGAYEQYF.

The V gene is TRBV6-5, the J gene TRBJ2-1; D perhaps matches TRBD1 (6 bases). V was cut by 6 bases and J by 5 bases, with 11 bases left in between. Germline loops: CDR1 MNHEY, CDR2 SVGAGI. This CDR3 region has 13 residues. This CDR3 is CASSRDKDNEQFF. The CDR3 nucleotides read TGTGCCAGCAGCCGGGACAAGGACAATGAGCAGTTCTTC.

The V call is TRBV27, the J call TRBJ2-7, with D perhaps TRBD2 (6 bases). V was shortened by 3 bases and J by 3 bases, with 12 bases between the two germline ends. Germline loops: CDR1 MNHEY, CDR2 SMNVEV (reference sequence). The CDR3 consists of 14 residues. DNA for the CDR3: TGTGCCAGCAGTTTTGGGCCGACTAGCTACGAGCAGTACTTC. It codes for CASSFGPTSYEQYF.

The gene calls are TRBV25-1 and TRBJ1-2, with TRBD1 matching over 12 bases. The CDR3 covers 16 residues. Losses at the gene ends were 2 bases for V and 8 bases for J; bases not matched to a gene: 9. Germline loops: CDR1 MGHDK, CDR2 SYGVNS. CDR3 sequence: CASSEPGTGGTRGYTF. In DNA, the CDR3 is TGTGCCAGCAGTGAACCCGGGACAGGGGGCACAAGAGGCTACACCTTC.

The genes are TRBV6-5 and TRBJ1-6, with TRBD1 identical over 9 bases. J gave up 10 bases and V 2 bases, and 9 bases lay outside the gene matches. Germline CDR1 reads MNHEY; CDR2 reads SVGAGI. This CDR3 is built from 16 residues. The chain's CDR3 is CASSYAVQGAGSPLHF. The CDR3 bases are TGTGCCAGCAGTTACGCCGTACAGGGGGCTGGGTCACCCCTCCACTTT.

V and J are TRBV4-3 and TRBJ1-6, with D unresolved. Trimming left V 0 bases short and J 9 bases short, with 12 bases between. The CDR3 has 15 residues. CDR1 LGHNA and CDR2 YSLEER come from the germline V gene. The CDR3 loop is CASSQDRGVGSPLHF. CDR3 bases: TGCGCCAGCAGCCAAGATCGGGGTGTGGGTTCACCCCTCCACTTT.

As DNA, the CDR3 is TGTGCCAGTAGTTCGGGACAGGGGAGTAACTCACCCCTCCACTTT. Translating gives CASSSGQGSNSPLHF. The V gene is TRBV19, the J gene TRBJ1-6, with 10 bases identical to TRBD1. The CDR3 runs 15 residues. Germline V CDR1 and CDR2: LNHDA, SQIVND (reference sequence). The V gene end was trimmed by 5 bases and the J gene end by 10 bases; junction bases not matched to a gene: 8.

V is TRBV18 and J is TRBJ2-2, with D possibly being TRBD2 (6 bases). Germline V gene sequence: CDR1 KGHSH, CDR2 LQKENI. The CDR3 covers 15 residues. V was shortened by 0 bases and J by 1 base, with 6 bases between the two germline ends. The CDR3 nucleotides are TGTGCCAGCTCACCACCCGGGGGGAACACCGGGGAGCTGTTTTTT. Its translation is CASSPPGGNTGELFF.

The chain joins TRBV9 to TRBJ1-2, with D perhaps matching TRBD1 (6 bases). Germline-derived CDR1 and CDR2 are SGDLS and YYNGEE. Trimming took 0 bases from V and 8 from J, leaving 11 bases between them. The CDR3 is made up of 13 amino acids. The CDR3 loop reads CASSVVGGRGYTF. CDR3 DNA sequence: TGTGCCAGCAGCGTAGTGGGGGGGCGCGGCTACACCTTC.

The chain is built from TRBV10-3 and TRBJ1-2; maybe TRBD1 (6 bases). The V and J ends lost 2 bases and 4 bases respectively, with 14 bases between them. The CDR3 contains 15 residues. Germline CDR1 reads ENHRY; CDR2 reads SYGVKD. The DNA of the CDR3 is TGTGCCATCAGTGAGAGACAGGTTCCTACCTATGGCTACACCTTC. Protein: CAISERQVPTYGYTF.